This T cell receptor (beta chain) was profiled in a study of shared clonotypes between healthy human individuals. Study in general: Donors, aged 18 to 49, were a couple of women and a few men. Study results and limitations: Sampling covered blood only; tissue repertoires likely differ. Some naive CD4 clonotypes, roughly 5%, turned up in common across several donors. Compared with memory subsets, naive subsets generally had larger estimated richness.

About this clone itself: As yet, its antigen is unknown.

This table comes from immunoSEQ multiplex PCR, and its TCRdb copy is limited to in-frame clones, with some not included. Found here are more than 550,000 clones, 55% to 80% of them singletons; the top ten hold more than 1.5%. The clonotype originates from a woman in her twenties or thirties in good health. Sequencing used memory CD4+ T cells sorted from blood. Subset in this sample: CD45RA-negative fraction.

Here the CDR3 DNA reads TGTGCTAGTGGTTCCTCCGGACTAGCGGGAGTCGGAAATGAGCAGTTCTTC. It specifies CASGSSGLAGVGNEQFF. This chain links TRBV12-5 with TRBJ2-1, with TRBD2 matching 13 bases. Looked up from germline, CDR1 is LGHNT and CDR2 is FRNRAP. There are 17 residues in the CDR3. The ends lost 4 bases at V and 7 bases at J; junction bases unmatched: 10.